The 3 T cell receptor beta chains below all came from one sample that was sequenced in a study of blood T cells in healthy people across ages. With a J-beta primer mix and a sample-barcoded 5' primer, a second PCR ran roughly 6 to 12 cycles. TCRdb re-analysed the 5' RACE reads in MiXCR, keeping a single row per CDR3 protein. Here the sample spans about 560,000 distinct CDR3 sequences, around 27% being singletons. The same sample was also used in a study of T cells of mothers and their children.

Sequencing was done on a sample of blood. The receptors here all came from a boy aged 2 to 10 in good health.

The chain is built from TRBV5-1 and TRBJ2-5; the match to TRBD1 covers 7 bases. The end of the DNA fits TRBJ2-1 better, so the J call may be wrong. Germline loops: CDR1 SGHRS, CDR2 YFSETQ. The length of the CDR3 is 14 residues. Written as DNA, the CDR3 is TGCGCCAGCAGCTCCCGACAGGGTACGGGTGAGCAGTTCTTC. Its protein is CASSSRQGTGEQFF.

The sample holds a few counts of this clonotype. This chain uses TRBV5-1 with TRBJ2-2; D perhaps matches TRBD1 (5 bases). V was clipped by 0 bases and J by 6 bases, with 9 bases between them. CDR3 length: 14 residues. Germline lookup yields CDR1 SGHRS and CDR2 YFSETQ. In nucleotides, the CDR3 is TGCGCCAGCAGCTTGGCGACAGCCTCCGGGGAGCTGTTTTTT. The encoded protein is CASSLATASGELFF.

In this sample, this clonotype turned up a few times. One junction end disagrees with the germline gene, perhaps due to a read error. This sequence joins TRBV20-1 and TRBJ2-1; TRBD2 is a possible D gene (6 bases). This CDR3 comprises 16 residues. Germline CDR1 DFQATT, CDR2 SNEGSKA (reference sequence). CDR3 protein: CSARDFLRGSYNEQFF. The CDR3 DNA sequence: TGCAGCGCTAGAGATTTCCTCCGGGGGTCCTACAATGAGCAGTTCTTC.